This is a list of T cell receptor beta chains from one sample in a study of blood T cell repertoires in COVID-19. Method: immunoSEQ multiplex PCR; TCRdb's copy keeps in-frame clones and lacks some. The data show under 250,000 clones, with roughly 86% seen just once and 1.5% to 2% held by the top ten. Sequences were obtained from peripheral blood. Receptor source: a woman in her sixties who had recovered from COVID-19. CDR3s include the opening cysteine and the closing phenylalanine or tryptophan. The D gene is left open where the match is weak. Clone size is stated in some rows and not others, as once, few, many or a class when expanded.

>TRBJ2-7|TRBV6-6|once|.
CASSYSEPVYEQYF
TGTGCCAGCAGTTACTCGGAGCCCGTCTACGAGCAGTACTTC
>TRBJ1-2|TRBV7-2|.|TRBD1
CASSPSTGNYGYTF
TGTGCCAGCAGCCCCTCGACAGGGAACTATGGCTACACCTTC
>TRBJ1-4|TRBV18|.|.
CASSPGPGREQNEKLFF
TGTGCCAGCTCACCAGGTCCAGGGCGGGAGCAAAATGAAAAACTGTTTTTT
>TRBJ1-1|TRBV12-3/TRBV12-4|.|.
CASSLQGNTEAFF
TGTGCCAGCAGCTTACAGGGGAACACTGAAGCTTTCTTT
>TRBJ2-3|TRBV5-1|.|.
CASSPSAGYTQYF
TGCGCCAGCAGCCCATCTGCGGGGTATACGCAGTATTTT
>TRBJ2-7|TRBV4-1|.|.
CASSRTDGSSYEQYF
TGCGCCAGCAGCCGGACAGATGGGAGCTCCTACGAGCAGTACTTC
>TRBJ2-3|TRBV20-1|few|TRBD2
CSASLNSGGITDTQYF
TGCAGTGCTAGTTTGAATAGCGGGGGGATCACAGATACGCAGTATTTT
>TRBJ1-2|TRBV5-4|.|TRBD1
CASSPTGNGYTF
TGTGCCAGCAGCCCGACAGGGAATGGCTACACCTTC
>TRBJ2-2|TRBV7-3|.|.
CASSFLTGTGELFF
TGTGCCAGCAGCTTTTTGACGGGGACCGGGGAGCTGTTTTTT
>TRBJ2-5|TRBV6-5|.|.
CASTPSEETQYF
TGTGCCAGCACCCCCTCGGAGGAGACCCAGTACTTC
>TRBJ1-5|TRBV2|.|TRBD1
CASSWTGDQPQHF
TGTGCCAGTAGTTGGACAGGGGATCAGCCCCAGCATTTT
>TRBJ2-2|TRBV11-3|once|TRBD1
CASSRGGTGESSGELFF
TGTGCCAGCAGCCGAGGAGGGACAGGGGAGTCTTCCGGGGAGCTGTTTTTT
>TRBJ2-2|TRBV5-4|.|TRBD1
CASRRDRGSGELFF
TGTGCCAGCCGCCGGGACAGGGGGTCCGGGGAGCTGTTTTTT
>TRBJ1-1|TRBV9|.|TRBD1
CASSWGTGAGTEAFF
TGTGCCAGCAGCTGGGGGACAGGGGCAGGCACTGAAGCTTTCTTT
>TRBJ2-1|TRBV6-5|.|TRBD2
CASVRLAGISAEQFF
TGTGCCAGCGTCCGACTAGCGGGGATTTCGGCTGAGCAGTTCTTC
>TRBJ1-1|TRBV29-1|.|.
CSVEEALNTEAFF
TGCAGCGTTGAAGAAGCTCTCAACACTGAAGCTTTCTTT
>TRBJ2-7|TRBV6-2/TRBV6-3|.|.
CASSPGESYEQYF
TGTGCCAGCAGTCCCGGGGAGTCCTACGAGCAGTACTTC
>TRBJ2-2|TRBV5-1|.|.
CASSLVRAGTGELFF
TGCGCCAGCAGCTTGGTCAGGGCAGGCACCGGGGAGCTGTTTTTT
>TRBJ2-1|TRBV2|once|TRBD2
CARKTGTSGGVNEQFF
TGTGCCAGAAAAACTGGGACTAGCGGGGGGGTCAATGAGCAGTTCTTC
>TRBJ2-3|TRBV10-3|.|TRBD2
CAISGGAGGFIDTQYF
TGTGCCATCAGTGGGGGAGCGGGGGGGTTCATAGATACGCAGTATTTT
>TRBJ2-2|TRBV4-1|.|.
CASSQAPRVPTGELFF
TGCGCCAGCAGCCAAGCCCCACGGGTACCCACCGGGGAGCTGTTTTTT
>TRBJ1-2|TRBV5-5|.|.
CASSSTPNGYTF
TGTGCCAGCAGCAGTACACCGAATGGCTACACCTTC
>TRBJ1-4|TRBV4-1|few|TRBD1
CASSRSGQNNEKLFF
TGCGCCAGCAGCCGCTCGGGACAGAATAATGAAAAACTGTTTTTT
>TRBJ1-1|TRBV7-9|.|TRBD1
CASSRKGTDTMNTEAFF
TGTGCCAGCAGCCGGAAAGGGACAGATACAATGAACACTGAAGCTTTCTTT
>TRBJ2-7|TRBV11-2|.|.
CASSLLPQYHEQYF
TGTGCCAGCAGCTTATTACCTCAGTACCACGAGCAGTACTTC
>TRBJ1-6|TRBV27|.|.
CASSLLRENSPLHF
TGTGCCAGCAGTTTACTCAGGGAAAATTCACCCCTCCACTTT
>TRBJ2-3|TRBV5-4|.|TRBD2
CASSLGVASGGDLQDTQYF
TGTGCCAGCAGCTTGGGAGTGGCCAGCGGGGGGGATTTACAAGATACGCAGTATTTT
>TRBJ1-5|TRBV18|.|.
CASSPRQGTAGTEKHF
TGTGCCAGCTCACCAAGGCAGGGGACGGCAGGAACCGAGAAGCATTTT
>TRBJ2-2|TRBV4-1|.|.
CASSQDTRNTGELFF
TGCGCCAGCAGCCAAGATACCAGGAACACCGGGGAGCTGTTTTTT
>TRBJ2-1|TRBV7-2|.|TRBD2
CASSFTSGGARNEQFF
TGTGCCAGCAGCTTCACTAGCGGGGGGGCCCGGAATGAGCAGTTCTTC
>TRBJ1-5|TRBV7-9|.|.
CASSLGGDSNQPQHF
TGTGCCAGCAGCTTGGGGGGAGATAGCAATCAGCCCCAGCATTTT
>TRBJ1-6|TRBV6-5|.|.
CASTRQRLNSPLHF
TGTGCCAGCACCAGACAGCGACTTAATTCACCCCTCCACTTT
>TRBJ2-5|TRBV6-6|.|TRBD1
CASSLHRGETQYF
TGTGCCAGCAGTCTACACAGGGGTGAGACCCAGTACTTC
>TRBJ1-5|TRBV15|.|.
CATSRDGNQPQHF
TGTGCCACCAGCAGAGACGGCAATCAGCCCCAGCATTTT
>TRBJ2-7|TRBV10-3|.|.
CAISDPPGEQYF
TGTGCCATCAGTGACCCACCGGGAGAGCAGTACTTC
>TRBJ1-2|TRBV5-1|.|TRBD1
CASSLGTGVMNYGYTF
TGCGCCAGCAGCTTGGGGACAGGGGTGATGAACTATGGCTACACCTTC
>TRBJ2-7|TRBV27|.|TRBD1
CASMWTGGYEQYF
TGTGCCAGCATGTGGACAGGGGGCTACGAGCAGTACTTC